This T cell receptor beta chain was recorded in a study of shared clonotypes between healthy human individuals. The method was immunoSEQ multiplex PCR; TCRdb's version includes in-frame clones alone and lacks a portion of them. This repertoire shows about 680,000 clones, around three quarters found once; its top ten account for around 2%. The CDR3 is made up of 17 amino acids. Germline CDR1 is SGHDT and CDR2 is YYEEEE. The ends lost 4 bases at V and 7 bases at J; junction bases unmatched: 15. Study donors comprised healthy, HIV-negative adults devoid of recent acute infection or vaccination. The sequencing input was memory CD4+ T cells sorted from blood. The subset: CD45RA-negative fraction. The TCR was taken from a woman under 40 in good health. J is TRBJ2-1 and V is TRBV5-6, with 9 bases identical to TRBD1. CDR3 in amino acids: CASSPIRDRVRPNEQFF. In nucleotides, the CDR3 is TGTGCCAGCAGCCCAATCCGGGACAGGGTGAGACCGAATGAGCAGTTCTTC.